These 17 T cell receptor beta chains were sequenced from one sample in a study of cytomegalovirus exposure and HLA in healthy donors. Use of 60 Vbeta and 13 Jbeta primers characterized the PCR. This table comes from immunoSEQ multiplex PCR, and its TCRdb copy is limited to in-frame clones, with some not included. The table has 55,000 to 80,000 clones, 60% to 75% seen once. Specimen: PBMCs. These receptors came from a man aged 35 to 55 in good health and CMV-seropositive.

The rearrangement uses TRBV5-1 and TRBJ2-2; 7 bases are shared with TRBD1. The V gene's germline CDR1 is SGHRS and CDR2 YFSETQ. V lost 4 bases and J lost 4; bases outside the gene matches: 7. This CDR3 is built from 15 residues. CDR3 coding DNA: TGCGCCAGCAGCCTCGGGACAGCTATCACCGGGGAGCTGTTTTTT. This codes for CASSLGTAITGELFF. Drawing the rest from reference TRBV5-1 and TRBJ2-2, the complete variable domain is KAGVTQTPRYLIKTRGQQVTLSCSPISGHRSVSWYQQTPGQGLQFLFEYFSETQRNKGNFPGRFSGRQFSNSRSEMNVSTLELGDSALYLCASSLGTAITGELFFGEGSRLTVL.

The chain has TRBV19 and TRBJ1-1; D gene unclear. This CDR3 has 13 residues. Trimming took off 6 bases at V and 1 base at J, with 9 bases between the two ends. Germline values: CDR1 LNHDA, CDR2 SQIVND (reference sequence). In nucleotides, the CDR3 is TGTGCCAGTAGCCAACAGACGAACACTGAAGCTTTCTTT. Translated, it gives CASSQQTNTEAFF. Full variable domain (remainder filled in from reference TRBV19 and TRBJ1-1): DGGITQSPKYLFRKEGQNVTLSCEQNLNHDAMYWYRQDPGQGLRLIYYSQIVNDFQKGDIAEGYSVSREKKESFPLTVTSAQKNPTAFYLCASSQQTNTEAFFGQGTRLTVV.

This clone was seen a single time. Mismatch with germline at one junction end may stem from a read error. CDR3 nucleotide sequence: TGTGCCAGCAGTTATAGCGGGGGGCCCCCACATTTT. Protein: CASSYSGGPPHF. The chain has TRBV11-3 and TRBJ2-3; 10 bases line up with TRBD2. This CDR3 contains 12 residues. The germline gives CDR1 SGHNT, CDR2 YENEEA. Supplemented by reference TRBV11-3 and TRBJ2-3, the full variable domain reads EAGVVQSPRYKIIEKKQPVAFWCNPISGHNTLYWYLQNLGQGPELLIRYENEEAVDDSQLPKDRFSAERLKGVDSTLKIQPAELGDSAVYLCASSYSGGPPHFGPGTRLTVL.

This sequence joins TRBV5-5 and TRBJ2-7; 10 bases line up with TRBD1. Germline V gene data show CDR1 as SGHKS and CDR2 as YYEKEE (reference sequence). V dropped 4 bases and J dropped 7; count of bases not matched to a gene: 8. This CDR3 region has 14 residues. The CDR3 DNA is TGTGCCAGCAGCCCTACGGACAGGGGGTGGGAGCAGTACTTC. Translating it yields CASSPTDRGWEQYF.

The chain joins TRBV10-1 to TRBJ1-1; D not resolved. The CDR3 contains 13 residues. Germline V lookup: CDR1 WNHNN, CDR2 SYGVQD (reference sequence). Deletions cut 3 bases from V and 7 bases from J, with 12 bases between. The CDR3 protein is CASSDRGSREAFF. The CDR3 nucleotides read TGCGCCAGCAGTGACAGAGGCAGCCGTGAAGCTTTCTTT.

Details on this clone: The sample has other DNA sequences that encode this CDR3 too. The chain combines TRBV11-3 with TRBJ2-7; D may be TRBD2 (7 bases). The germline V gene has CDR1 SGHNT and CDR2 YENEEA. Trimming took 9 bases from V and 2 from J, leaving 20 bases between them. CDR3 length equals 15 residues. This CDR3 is CASSQKGRGAYEQYF. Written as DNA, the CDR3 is TGTGCCAGTAGCCAGAAGGGGAGGGGGGCCTACGAGCAGTACTTC.

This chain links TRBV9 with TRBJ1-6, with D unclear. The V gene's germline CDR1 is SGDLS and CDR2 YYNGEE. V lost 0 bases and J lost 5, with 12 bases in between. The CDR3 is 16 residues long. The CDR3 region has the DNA TGTGCCAGCAGCGTAGGAGGGTCTTGGGATAATTCACCCCTCCACTTT. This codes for CASSVGGSWDNSPLHF.

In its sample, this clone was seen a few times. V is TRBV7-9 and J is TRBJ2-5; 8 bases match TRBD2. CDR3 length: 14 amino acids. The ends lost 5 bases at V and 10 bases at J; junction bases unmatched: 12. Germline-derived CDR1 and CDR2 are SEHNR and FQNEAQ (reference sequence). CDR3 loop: CASSPRGAKESQYF. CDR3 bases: TGTGCCAGCAGCCCGCGGGGGGCCAAGGAAAGCCAGTACTTC.

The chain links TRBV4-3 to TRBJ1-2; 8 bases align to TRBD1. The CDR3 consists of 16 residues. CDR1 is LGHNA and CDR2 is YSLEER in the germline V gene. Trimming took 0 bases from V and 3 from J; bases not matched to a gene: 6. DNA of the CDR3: TGCGCCAGCAGCCAAGACCGGGACAGGTTTGACTATGGCTACACCTTC. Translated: CASSQDRDRFDYGYTF.

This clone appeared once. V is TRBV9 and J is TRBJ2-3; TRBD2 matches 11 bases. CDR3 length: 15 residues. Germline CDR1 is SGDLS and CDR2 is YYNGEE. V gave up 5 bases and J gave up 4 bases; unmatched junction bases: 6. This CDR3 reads CASSSSGGASDTQYF. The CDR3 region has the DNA TGTGCCAGCAGTAGTAGCGGGGGGGCCTCAGATACGCAGTATTTT.

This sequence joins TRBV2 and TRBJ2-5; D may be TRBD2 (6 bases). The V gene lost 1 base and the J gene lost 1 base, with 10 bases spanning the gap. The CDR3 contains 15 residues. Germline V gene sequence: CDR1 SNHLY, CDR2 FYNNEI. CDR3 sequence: CASSEGGVSQETQYF. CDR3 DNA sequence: TGTGCCAGCAGTGAAGGCGGGGTCTCCCAAGAGACCCAGTACTTC.

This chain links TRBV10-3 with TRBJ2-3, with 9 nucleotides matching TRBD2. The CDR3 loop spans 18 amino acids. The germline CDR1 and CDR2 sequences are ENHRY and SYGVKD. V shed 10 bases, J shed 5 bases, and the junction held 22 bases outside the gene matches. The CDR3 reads CATRDYSGGQVGEDTQYF. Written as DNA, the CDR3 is TGTGCCACCCGGGACTATAGCGGGGGCCAGGTTGGGGAAGATACGCAGTATTTT.

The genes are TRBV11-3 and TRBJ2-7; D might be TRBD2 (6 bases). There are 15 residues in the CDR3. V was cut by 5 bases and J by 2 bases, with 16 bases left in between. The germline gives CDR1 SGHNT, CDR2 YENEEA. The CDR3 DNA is TGTGCCAGCAGCCACAGGCAGAGGAGGGCCTACGAGCAGTACTTC. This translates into CASSHRQRRAYEQYF.

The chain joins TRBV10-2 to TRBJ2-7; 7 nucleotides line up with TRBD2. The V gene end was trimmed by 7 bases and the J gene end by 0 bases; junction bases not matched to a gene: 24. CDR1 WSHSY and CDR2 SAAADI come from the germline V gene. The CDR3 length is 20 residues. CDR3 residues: CASIALWVAGDAGDSYEQYF. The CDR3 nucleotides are TGCGCCAGCATCGCCCTGTGGGTAGCGGGTGATGCTGGCGACTCCTACGAGCAGTACTTC.

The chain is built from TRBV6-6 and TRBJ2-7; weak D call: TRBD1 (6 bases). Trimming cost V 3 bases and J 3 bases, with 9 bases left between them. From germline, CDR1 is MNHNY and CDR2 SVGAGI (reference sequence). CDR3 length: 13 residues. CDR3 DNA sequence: TGTGCCAGCAGTTATACAGGGAACTACGAGCAGTACTTC. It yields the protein CASSYTGNYEQYF.

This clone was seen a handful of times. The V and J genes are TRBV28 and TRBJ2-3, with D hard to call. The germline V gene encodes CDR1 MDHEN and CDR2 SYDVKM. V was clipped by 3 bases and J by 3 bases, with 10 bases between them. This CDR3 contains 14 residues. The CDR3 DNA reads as TGTGCCAGCAGTTTCGACTCCTCTACAGATACGCAGTATTTT. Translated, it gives CASSFDSSTDTQYF.

The CDR3 region has the DNA TGTGCCAGCAGCGCCCAGACTAGCGGGGTCGGTGAGCAGTTCTTC. Protein sequence: CASSAQTSGVGEQFF. The rearrangement links TRBV11-2 to TRBJ2-1; TRBD2 matches at 11 bases. The CDR3 totals 15 residues. Germline CDR1 is SGHAT and CDR2 is FQNNGV. Germline trimming cut 5 bases from V and 9 bases from J; bases unmatched to any gene: 9.